Listed below are T cell receptor beta chains from one sample, sequenced in a study of early T cells in non-severe SARS-CoV-2 infection. MiXCR, run by TCRdb on the 5' RACE reads, gives a single entry per CDR3 protein. The table lists roughly 48,000 distinct CDR3 sequences, about 4.6% of them singletons. Sequencing was performed on whole blood. The receptors stem from an adult who was a healthcare worker with PCR-confirmed SARS-CoV-2 infection or an uninfected control (not recorded which). CDR3s include the opening cysteine and the closing phenylalanine or tryptophan. The D gene is left open where the match is weak. The size of a clone is reported for some rows only, either as once, few or many, or as a class for expanded clones.

>.|TRBV7-6|TRBJ2-2|many
CASSLSNTGELFF
TGTGCCAGCAGCTTATCAAACACCGGGGAGCTGTTTTTT
>.|TRBV7-9|TRBJ1-2|many
CASSSTMNINYGYTF
TGTGCCAGCAGCTCAACCATGAATATTAACTATGGCTACACCTTC
>.|TRBV29-1|TRBJ1-1|.
CSVEDPATEAFF
TGCAGCGTTGAGGACCCGGCCACTGAAGCTTTCTTT
>TRBD1|TRBV29-1|TRBJ2-3|many
CSGTTGSSTDTQYF
TGCAGCGGGACGACAGGGTCTAGCACAGATACGCAGTATTTT
>TRBD1|TRBV11-2|TRBJ1-1|many
CASSLGGGRNTEAFF
TGTGCCAGCAGCTTAGGAGGGGGCCGAAACACTGAAGCTTTCTTT
>TRBD2|TRBV20-1|TRBJ2-3|many
CSARPPRLAGDTQYF
TGCAGTGCTAGACCCCCTAGGCTAGCGGGAGATACGCAGTATTTT
>TRBD2|TRBV4-1|TRBJ2-3|few
CASSLGLAGPTDTQYF
TGCGCCAGCAGCCTCGGACTAGCGGGGCCCACAGATACGCAGTATTTT
>TRBD2|TRBV11-2|TRBJ2-1|many
CASSYLAGSSYNEQFF
TGTGCCAGCAGCTACTTAGCGGGTAGCTCCTACAATGAGCAGTTCTTC
>.|TRBV5-1|TRBJ2-3|many
CASSLAGGTSTDTQYF
TGCGCCAGCAGCTTGGCCGGCGGGACTAGCACAGATACGCAGTATTTT
>TRBD2|TRBV5-1|TRBJ2-7|many
CASSLGTSGVLYEQYF
TGCGCCAGCAGCTTGGGTACTAGCGGGGTGCTCTACGAGCAGTACTTC
>.|TRBV25-1|TRBJ1-6|.
CASRVNYNSPLHF
TGTGCCAGCAGGGTGAACTATAATTCACCCCTCCACTTT
>TRBD2|TRBV6-2/TRBV6-3|TRBJ2-7|few
CASSSPGELLAGPSYEQYF
TGTGCCAGCAGCTCTCCTGGGGAACTGCTAGCGGGCCCCTCCTACGAGCAGTACTTC
>TRBD1|TRBV3-1|TRBJ2-3|many
CASSQSGTETDTQYF
TGTGCCAGCAGCCAATCCGGGACAGAGACAGATACGCAGTATTTT
>.|TRBV15|TRBJ2-7|medium-sized
CATSRDAGWREQYF
TGTGCCACCAGCAGAGATGCTGGGTGGCGCGAGCAGTACTTC
>TRBD2|TRBV7-2|TRBJ2-3|.
CASTVGLAADTQYF
TGTGCCAGCACTGTGGGACTAGCGGCCGATACGCAGTATTTT
>.|TRBV7-9|TRBJ2-5|many
CASSVTAMETQYF
TGTGCCAGCAGCGTAACGGCAATGGAGACCCAGTACTTC
>.|TRBV6-5|TRBJ1-1|many
CASRRGVTEAFF
TGTGCCAGCAGACGAGGGGTCACTGAAGCTTTCTTT
>TRBD2|TRBV20-1|TRBJ2-1|many
CSARTTPGLAGVGDEQFF
TGCAGTGCTAGAACTACTCCGGGACTAGCGGGAGTGGGTGATGAGCAGTTCTTC
>.|TRBV3-1|TRBJ2-1|many
CASSQDRGLVSYNEQFF
TGTGCCAGCAGCCAAGATAGGGGCCTAGTCTCCTACAATGAGCAGTTCTTC
>TRBD2|TRBV7-6|TRBJ2-7|many
CASSLIASGSDEQYF
TGTGCCAGCAGCTTGATAGCTAGCGGGAGCGACGAGCAGTACTTC
>.|TRBV3-1|TRBJ2-7|many
CASSQEWPYEQYF
TGTGCCAGCAGCCAAGAATGGCCCTACGAGCAGTACTTC
>TRBD1|TRBV7-2|TRBJ1-4|many
CASAGTDNEKLFF
TGTGCCAGCGCCGGGACAGACAATGAAAAACTGTTTTTT
>.|TRBV6-5|TRBJ2-7|many
CASSVRTGTEQYF
TGTGCCAGCAGCGTGAGGACGGGGACCGAGCAGTACTTC
>.|TRBV2|TRBJ2-3|.
CASSEESGTDTQYF
TGTGCCAGCAGTGAGGAGTCAGGCACAGATACGCAGTATTTT
>.|TRBV7-2|TRBJ2-3|many
CASSLESRRDTQYF
TGTGCCAGCAGCTTAGAGTCGCGGCGAGATACGCAGTATTTT
>.|TRBV20-1|TRBJ2-7|many
CSAAATFYEQYF
TGCAGTGCTGCCGCGACCTTCTACGAGCAGTACTTC
>.|TRBV4-1|TRBJ2-7|.
CASSQAQGGYEQYF
TGCGCCAGCAGCCAGGCCCAAGGGGGCTACGAGCAGTACTTC
>TRBD1|TRBV6-2/TRBV6-3|TRBJ2-3|many
CASGTADTQYF
TGTGCCAGCGGGACAGCAGATACGCAGTATTTT
>TRBD1|TRBV7-2|TRBJ2-5|many
CASTPASSGGETQYF
TGTGCCAGCACCCCCGCGTCTTCAGGGGGCGAGACCCAGTACTTC
>TRBD2|TRBV20-1|TRBJ2-7|many
CSASKTGKGLANEQYF
TGCAGTGCTAGCAAGACCGGTAAGGGACTAGCCAACGAGCAGTACTTC
>.|TRBV7-9|TRBJ1-1|many
CASSWTVSTEAFF
TGTGCCAGCAGCTGGACGGTGAGCACTGAAGCTTTCTTT
>.|TRBV20-1|TRBJ1-5|many
CSARDRHSPGQPQHF
TGCAGTGCTAGAGATCGACACAGCCCGGGGCAGCCCCAGCATTTT
>.|TRBV6-1|TRBJ2-7|.
CTSSPASSEQYF
TGTACCAGCAGCCCGGCGAGTTCCGAGCAGTACTTC
>.|TRBV7-2|TRBJ1-1|few
CASSSLGPGLGPEAFF
TGTGCCAGCAGCTCATTGGGCCCGGGTTTAGGCCCTGAAGCTTTCTTT
>.|TRBV28|TRBJ2-7|many
CASSRIYYEQYF
TGTGCCAGTTCCAGAATTTACTACGAGCAGTACTTC
>TRBD2|TRBV4-3|TRBJ2-7|many
CASSQDWTSGSDEQYF
TGCGCCAGCAGCCAAGACTGGACTAGCGGGAGTGACGAGCAGTACTTC
>.|TRBV4-2|TRBJ2-1|many
CASTTPGYEQFF
TGTGCCAGCACCACGCCGGGGTATGAGCAGTTCTTC
>.|TRBV5-1|TRBJ2-3|.
CASSSTVRGASTDTQYF
TGCGCCAGCAGCTCGACAGTACGGGGGGCTAGCACAGATACGCAGTATTTT
>.|TRBV19|TRBJ1-2|many
CASSTGPLGYGYTF
TGTGCCAGTAGTACAGGGCCGCTCGGCTATGGCTACACCTTC
>TRBD2|TRBV7-6|TRBJ2-2|many
CASSHARHGTSGRSVTGELFF
TGTGCCAGCAGCCACGCCCGCCATGGGACTAGCGGGAGAAGCGTCACCGGGGAGCTGTTTTTT
>.|TRBV18|TRBJ1-2|many
CASSPDRLDGYTF
TGTGCCAGCTCACCAGACAGACTTGATGGCTACACCTTC
>.|TRBV28|TRBJ1-5|few
CASSQYHNQPQHF
TGTGCCAGCAGCCAATATCACAATCAGCCCCAGCATTTT
>.|TRBV5-4|TRBJ1-2|many
CASSSIGLYGYTF
TGTGCCAGCAGCTCTATTGGTCTCTATGGCTACACCTTC
>.|TRBV5-6|TRBJ2-3|many
CASSFSPADPTDTQYF
TGTGCCAGCAGCTTCTCTCCAGCAGATCCCACAGATACGCAGTATTTT
>.|TRBV9|TRBJ2-5|many
CASSVGYGSTGETQYF
TGTGCCAGCAGCGTAGGTTACGGGAGTACGGGAGAGACCCAGTACTTC
>.|TRBV19|TRBJ1-4|many
CASSIEEKLFF
TGTGCCAGTAGTATAGAAGAAAAACTGTTTTTT